These T cell receptor beta chains were read from a single sample in a study of OX40 agonist ivuxolimab in advanced cancers. TCRdb keeps only in-frame clones here, not all; method: immunoSEQ multiplex PCR. This table has approximately 82,000 clones, roughly 85% appearing once. Sequences were derived from CD4+ or CD8+ T cells sorted from blood, sampled in a trial of the OX40 agonist ivuxolimab. These receptors were collected from an adult with an advanced solid tumor such as melanoma, head and neck, liver or kidney cancer. Each CDR3 is given with its conserved first and last residue. The order of the fields is D gene, clone size, J gene, V gene, CDR3 DNA, CDR3 protein. The D gene is left open where the match is weak. Size is omitted from some rows. Given values are once, few, many or a class for expanded clones.

>NA|NA|TRBJ2-7|TRBV7-2
TGTGCCAGCATGACAGCCGGTTTGTACGAGCAGTACTTC
CASMTAGLYEQYF
>TRBD1|NA|TRBJ1-2|TRBV7-8
TGTGCCAGCAGCAAAAAACCCTGGGACTCCGGGACAGGGGTGAACTATGGCTACACCTTC
CASSKKPWDSGTGVNYGYTF
>NA|NA|TRBJ1-2|TRBV7-3
TGTGCCAGCAGCCCAACGGGCCTAGCTGGTGGCTACACCTTC
CASSPTGLAGGYTF
>NA|NA|TRBJ1-2|TRBV28
TGTGCCAGCAGTTTACAGCGACGCTATGGCTACACCTTC
CASSLQRRYGYTF
>NA|few|TRBJ2-7|TRBV6-4
TGTGCCAGAAACGCCCCGGATCGAAGCTCCTACGAGCAGTACTTC
CARNAPDRSSYEQYF
>NA|NA|TRBJ2-6|TRBV5-4
TGTGCCAGCAGCCGGGGCTCTGGGGCCAACGTCCTGACTTTC
CASSRGSGANVLTF
>TRBD1|NA|TRBJ2-1|TRBV5-1
TGCGCCAGCAGCTTGGGTGGGACAGGGCCCCTCTCCTACAATGAGCAGTTCTTC
CASSLGGTGPLSYNEQFF
>TRBD2|once|TRBJ2-5|TRBV5-1
TGCGCCAGCAGCTTGGAGCCTAGCGGCACACAAGAGACCCAGTACTTC
CASSLEPSGTQETQYF
>NA|NA|TRBJ1-4|TRBV28
TGTGCCAGCAGTTTACTAGGGGGACTGTTTTTT
CASSLLGGLFF
>NA|NA|TRBJ1-2|TRBV4-3
TGCGCCAGCAGCCAAGAGCCTTCAGGAGCTAACTATGGCTACACCTTC
CASSQEPSGANYGYTF
>NA|NA|TRBJ1-2|TRBV30
TGTGCCTGGAGTGCGCAGAAGCATGGCTACACCTTC
CAWSAQKHGYTF
>TRBD1|NA|TRBJ2-5|TRBV30
TGTGCCTGGAGTACAGGGGGCGGGACCCAGTACTTC
CAWSTGGGTQYF
>TRBD1|NA|TRBJ2-3|TRBV30
TGTGCCTGGAGACGACAGGGGGCCACAGATACGCAGTATTTT
CAWRRQGATDTQYF
>NA|NA|TRBJ1-4|TRBV29-1
TGCAGCGTTAGGGGACGATTTAATGAAAAACTGTTTTTT
CSVRGRFNEKLFF
>TRBD1|NA|TRBJ1-5|TRBV28
TGTGCCAGCGGAACCGGGACAGCTTTCAATCAGCCCCAGCATTTT
CASGTGTAFNQPQHF
>NA|NA|TRBJ2-2|TRBV7-3
TGTGCCAGCAGCAACATGCGGGGCACCGGGGAGCTGTTTTTT
CASSNMRGTGELFF
>TRBD1|once|TRBJ1-4|TRBV28
TGTGCCAGCAGTTTATACGGACAGGGAGGAGGGGAAAAACTGTTTTTT
CASSLYGQGGGEKLFF
>NA|NA|TRBJ1-2|TRBV28
TGTGCCAGCAGCGTGAGGTTCGGTAGCTATGGCTACACCTTC
CASSVRFGSYGYTF
>TRBD1|NA|TRBJ1-1|TRBV10-3
TGTGCCATCAGGACGGGACAGGGGAAGAACACTGAAGCTTTCTTT
CAIRTGQGKNTEAFF
>TRBD2|NA|TRBJ2-7|TRBV19
TGTGCCAGTAGCCGGGGGGGCCGCTCCTACGAGCAGTACTTC
CASSRGGRSYEQYF
>NA|NA|TRBJ1-3|TRBV6-5
TGTGCCAGCAGTTACTCCATAGGGGGAAACACCATATATTTT
CASSYSIGGNTIYF
>TRBD1|few|TRBJ1-5|TRBV18
TGTGCCAGCTCGGGGACAGAGAATCAGCCCCAGCATTTT
CASSGTENQPQHF
>TRBD2|NA|TRBJ2-5|TRBV9
TGTGCCAGCAGCGTAGCTAGCGGGGCTTCCCAAGAGACCCAGTACTTC
CASSVASGASQETQYF
>TRBD1|NA|TRBJ1-4|TRBV7-2
TGTGCCAGCAGCTTTTCCGGGACAGGGGAACTGTTTTTT
CASSFSGTGELFF
>TRBD1|NA|TRBJ1-4|TRBV2
TGTGCCAGCAGATACAGGGGTGAAAAACTGTTTTTT
CASRYRGEKLFF
>NA|NA|TRBJ1-3|TRBV11-2
TGTGCCAGCAGTTCGTCCGGACAGACTGGAAACACCATATATTTT
CASSSSGQTGNTIYF
>NA|NA|TRBJ1-5|TRBV6-1
TGTGCCAGCAGATTCGCAGGGTTTAGCAATCAGCCCCAGCATTTT
CASRFAGFSNQPQHF
>NA|NA|TRBJ2-7|TRBV5-4
TGTGCCAGCAAAACCGTAGGAACAGGGTCCGAGCAGTACTTC
CASKTVGTGSEQYF
>NA|NA|TRBJ1-1|TRBV6-5
TGTGCCAGCAGTTACCGGGGGGATGGTACTGAAGCTTTCTTT
CASSYRGDGTEAFF
>NA|few|TRBJ1-4|TRBV7-9
TGTGCCAGCAGCCCACGATTTATTAATGAAAAACTGTTTTTT
CASSPRFINEKLFF
>NA|NA|TRBJ1-2|TRBV6-5
TGTGCCAGCAGTTACTCGAACGGAGGTACCGGGGGTGGCTACACCTTC
CASSYSNGGTGGGYTF
>NA|NA|TRBJ1-2|TRBV7-2
TGTGCCAGCAGCTTCGACAGCTCGGCTAACTATGGCTACACCTTC
CASSFDSSANYGYTF
>NA|NA|TRBJ1-5|TRBV7-9
TGTGCCAGCAGCCTTTTCGTTTCCACCCAGGTGAGACAGCCCCAGCATTTT
CASSLFVSTQVRQPQHF
>TRBD1|NA|TRBJ2-7|TRBV5-1
TGCGCCAGCAGCTTGGTGGCCCAGGGGGCGAACGAGCAGTACTTC
CASSLVAQGANEQYF
>NA|once|TRBJ2-7|TRBV19
TGTGCCAGTAGTACCCGGGGAGGAAGCGAGCAGTACTTC
CASSTRGGSEQYF
>TRBD2|NA|TRBJ2-1|TRBV5-1
TGCGCCAGCAGCTGGGGATCCAGCGGGGGGGCCTACAATGAGCAGTTCTTC
CASSWGSSGGAYNEQFF
>TRBD1|NA|TRBJ1-5|TRBV30
TGTGCCTGGCGGGACAGTCGCAATCAGCCCCAGCATTTT
CAWRDSRNQPQHF
>TRBD1|few|TRBJ2-5|TRBV30
TGTGCCTGGAGCCCTGACAGGGGAGAGACCCAGTACTTC
CAWSPDRGETQYF
>TRBD2|NA|TRBJ2-1|TRBV19
TGTGCCACCGGACTAGCGGGTTCCATCTACGGGGAGCAGTTCTTC
CATGLAGSIYGEQFF
>TRBD1|NA|TRBJ1-1|TRBV7-6
TGTGCCAGCAGGGACAGGGATAGTTTGAACACTGAAGCTTTCTTT
CASRDRDSLNTEAFF
>NA|NA|TRBJ2-2|TRBV6-5
TGTGCCAGCAGCTACGACACGACAGACACCGGGGAGCTGTTTTTT
CASSYDTTDTGELFF
>NA|NA|TRBJ2-7|TRBV28
TGTGCCAGCAGTTTATCCCCTACCTACGAGCAGTACTTC
CASSLSPTYEQYF
>NA|NA|TRBJ2-7|TRBV30
TGTGCCTGGGATAAAGACGGGCGGTCGGAGCAGTACTTC
CAWDKDGRSEQYF
>TRBD1|NA|TRBJ1-1|TRBV6-5
TGTGCCAGCAGTTCCGGGACAGGGGTTATTGAAGCTTTCTTT
CASSSGTGVIEAFF
>NA|NA|TRBJ1-5|TRBV2
TGTGCCAGCAACTTAGAAAGCAATCAGCCCCAGCATTTT
CASNLESNQPQHF
>NA|NA|TRBJ1-6|TRBV5-4
TGTGCCAGCAGCTTAAAGGGCCCCCCGCCGACACCCCTCCACTTT
CASSLKGPPPTPLHF
>TRBD1|NA|TRBJ1-5|TRBV6-6
TGTGCCAGCAGACCAGGGGGCCAAAATCAGCCCCAGCATTTT
CASRPGGQNQPQHF
>NA|NA|TRBJ2-2|TRBV7-8
TGTGCCAGCACTCTCTTACGGTCCGCCGGGGAGCTGTTTTTT
CASTLLRSAGELFF
>NA|NA|TRBJ1-3|TRBV11-2
TGTGCCAGCAGCTTAATTACAACTGGAAACACCATATATTTT
CASSLITTGNTIYF
>TRBD1|NA|TRBJ1-2|TRBV4-3
TGCGCCAGCAGCCTAGGACAGGGCCCCTATGGCTACACCTTC
CASSLGQGPYGYTF
>NA|once|TRBJ1-3|TRBV14
TGTGCCAGCAGCCAAGCGGCGGCCGGAAACACCATATATTTT
CASSQAAAGNTIYF
>NA|NA|TRBJ1-2|TRBV18
TGTGCCAGCTCACCGGACAGTAACTATGGCTACACCTTC
CASSPDSNYGYTF
>TRBD2|NA|TRBJ2-3|TRBV10-3
TGTGCCATCAGTGAGGGGGGGGGTTGGAAGTATTTT
CAISEGGGWKYF
>TRBD2|NA|TRBJ2-1|TRBV10-1
TGCGCCGGTCGCATCAGCGGGGGCCAACTAAACAATGAGCAGTTCTTC
CAGRISGGQLNNEQFF
>NA|NA|TRBJ1-3|TRBV9
TGTGCCAGTACCTCGGGGGCCGACAGCTCTGGAAACACCATATATTTT
CASTSGADSSGNTIYF
>NA|NA|TRBJ1-2|TRBV7-2
TGTGCCAGCAGCTTCCCGGGGGGGCAGGGCTACACCTTC
CASSFPGGQGYTF